Listed here are 21 T cell receptor beta chains from one sample, sequenced in a study of blood T cells in healthy people across ages. For the second PCR, which ran for roughly 6 to 12 cycles, a sample-barcoded 5' primer and a J-beta primer mix were used. TCRdb redid the calling of the 5' RACE reads with MiXCR, one entry per CDR3 protein. Among nearly 1 million distinct CDR3 sequences listed, roughly 47% were seen once. What was sequenced was blood. All receptors derive from a woman in her sixties or seventies in good health.

The chain is built from TRBV7-9 and TRBJ2-7, with D perhaps TRBD1 (5 bases). The ends were cut back, 0 bases at V and 5 bases at J, with 14 bases in the middle. Germline-derived CDR1 and CDR2 are SEHNR and FQNEAQ (reference sequence). The CDR3 runs 15 residues. The CDR3 region is CASSLAAGYIHEQYF. DNA for the CDR3: TGTGCCAGCAGCTTAGCCGCAGGGTATATTCACGAGCAGTACTTC. The variable domain in full, with the rest retrieved from reference TRBV7-9 and TRBJ2-7, is DTGVSQNPRHKITKRGQNVTFRCDPISEHNRLYWYRQTLGQGPEFLTYFQNEAQLEKSRLLSDRFSAERPKGSFSTLEIQRTEQGDSAMYLCASSLAAGYIHEQYFGPGTRLTVT.

V usage is TRBV13 and J usage is TRBJ2-3; TRBD2 aligns across 13 bases. The CDR3 runs 16 residues. The germline V gene has CDR1 PRHDT and CDR2 FYEKMQ (reference sequence). V gave up 5 bases and J gave up 5 bases; unmatched junction bases: 7. The CDR3 DNA follows: TGTGCCAGCAGCGGCGGACTAGCGGGAGTGGAAGATACGCAGTATTTT. Amino acid sequence: CASSGGLAGVEDTQYF.

The CDR3 DNA is TGTGCCAGCAGCGTAGCGGGACAGGCGAATCAGCCCCAGCATTTT. Translated: CASSVAGQANQPQHF. This chain uses TRBV9 with TRBJ1-5, with 8 bases lining up with TRBD1. Germline CDR1 SGDLS, CDR2 YYNGEE. This CDR3 contains 15 residues. After removal of 0 bases from V and 4 bases from J, the junction contained 3 bases not matched to a gene.

This rearrangement joins TRBV24-1 to TRBJ2-5; D unclear. From germline, CDR1 is KGHDR and CDR2 SFDVKD. V lost 3 bases to trimming and J lost 5 bases, with 9 bases between them. The CDR3 sequence is 13 residues long. The chain's CDR3 is CATSDTTLETQYF. In DNA form, the CDR3 reads TGTGCCACCAGTGATACTACACTGGAGACCCAGTACTTC.

This clonotype was seen ten or more times. CDR3 in DNA: TGTGCCAGCAGGATTAGCTCTGGGGCCAACGTCCTGACTTTC. Its translation is CASRISSGANVLTF. The V call is TRBV12-3 or TRBV12-4, the J call TRBJ2-6; no firm D call. V was cut by 6 bases and J by 0 bases, with 6 bases left in between. The CDR3 is 14 residues long.

The rearrangement links TRBV27 to TRBJ2-4, with 12 bases aligning to TRBD2. Judging by the DNA end, TRBJ2-5 fits better; the J call may be wrong. Germline lookup yields CDR1 MNHEY and CDR2 SMNVEV (reference sequence). The CDR3 totals 15 residues. CDR3 in DNA: TGTGCCAGCAGTTTAGGGACTAGCGGGCTAGAGACCCAGTACTTC. Translation: CASSLGTSGLETQYF.

The chain joins TRBV5-1 to TRBJ2-1; the D is unclear. The CDR3 spans 13 residues. Germline V gives CDR1 SGHRS, CDR2 YFSETQ. With 4 bases removed from V and 7 bases from J, the gap between germline ends came to 12 bases. The CDR3 DNA sequence: TGCGCCAGCAGCGCAGAGGTCCAAAATGAGCAGTTCTTC. Translation: CASSAEVQNEQFF.

The chain uses TRBV7-9 and TRBJ1-2; D not certain. V was clipped by 1 base and J by 1 base, with 16 bases between them. This CDR3 region has 17 residues. Per germline, CDR1 SEHNR and CDR2 FQNEAQ (reference sequence). CDR3 coding DNA: TGTGCCAGCAGCTTAGAAAGAAAGGTGGGCAGTAACTATGGCTACACCTTC. Protein sequence: CASSLERKVGSNYGYTF. Variable domain in full (rest from reference TRBV7-9 and TRBJ1-2): DTGVSQNPRHKITKRGQNVTFRCDPISEHNRLYWYRQTLGQGPEFLTYFQNEAQLEKSRLLSDRFSAERPKGSFSTLEIQRTEQGDSAMYLCASSLERKVGSNYGYTFGSGTRLTVV.

This clonotype is a singleton in its sample. The CDR3 DNA reads TGTGCCAGCAGTTACGGGCTAGCGGTCCAGGGGGATGAGCAGTTCTTC. The encoded protein is CASSYGLAVQGDEQFF. V gene TRBV6-2 or TRBV6-3 combines with J gene TRBJ2-1, with D possibly called TRBD1 or TRBD2 (7 bases each). The length of the CDR3 is 16 residues. CDR1 is MNHEY and CDR2 is SVGEGT in the germline V gene. V was shortened by 2 bases and J by 8 bases, with 19 bases between the two germline ends.

This chain joins TRBV6-1 and TRBJ2-7; D call uncertain. Trimming left V 1 base short and J 3 bases short, with 19 bases between. CDR1 is MNHNS and CDR2 is SASEGT in the germline V gene. This CDR3 is 17 amino acids long. The CDR3 region has the DNA TGTGCCAGCAGTGAAGGCCGGATAGGTGCGCGACACTACGAGCAGTACTTC. Translating gives CASSEGRIGARHYEQYF.

The rearrangement uses TRBV7-8 and TRBJ2-5; TRBD2 might be the D (5 bases). V was pared by 5 bases and J by 2 bases, with 30 bases between. Germline lookup yields CDR1 SGHVS and CDR2 FQNEAQ. This CDR3 is built from 20 residues. CDR3 in amino acids: CASSLYLKGSILDLQETQYF. CDR3 nucleotide sequence: TGTGCCAGCAGCCTATATCTGAAGGGTAGCATTTTGGACTTGCAAGAGACCCAGTACTTC. The full variable domain, in which reference TRBV7-8 and TRBJ2-5 provide the parts outside the CDR3, is GAGVSQSPRYKVAKRGQDVALRCDPISGHVSLFWYQQALGQGPEFLTYFQNEAQLDKSGLPSDRFFAERPEGSVSTLKIQRTQQEDSAVYLCASSLYLKGSILDLQETQYFGPGTRLLVL.

This chain joins TRBV3-1 and TRBJ2-5; TRBD1 aligns across 9 bases. Matching the DNA end better, TRBJ2-7 makes the J call doubtful. This CDR3 spans 16 amino acids. Germline V gives CDR1 LGHDT, CDR2 YNNKEL (reference sequence). CDR3 region: CASSQQPGTGYYEQYF. CDR3 sequence (DNA): TGTGCCAGCAGCCAACAACCCGGGACAGGGTACTACGAGCAGTACTTC.

This clonotype turned up a few times. The chain uses TRBV7-9 and TRBJ2-3, with D perhaps being TRBD1 or TRBD2 (6 bases each). The CDR3 totals 15 residues. CDR1 and CDR2 from the germline V gene are SEHNR and FQNEAQ (reference sequence). V was clipped by 5 bases and J by 6 bases, with 18 bases between them. The CDR3 region is CASSTMGGSGDTQYF. The CDR3 DNA reads as TGTGCCAGCAGCACGATGGGGGGCAGTGGGGATACGCAGTATTTT.

This clonotype came up a few times. The V and J genes are TRBV29-1 and TRBJ2-1; 8 bases are a match to TRBD1. Germline CDR1 and CDR2: SQVTM and ANQGSEA. The CDR3 contains 13 residues. V lost 5 bases to trimming and J lost 5 bases; unmatched junction nucleotides: 5. CDR3 amino acids: CSVNRGNHNEQFF. For the CDR3, the DNA is TGCAGCGTTAACAGGGGGAACCACAATGAGCAGTTCTTC.

The chain couples TRBV20-1 to TRBJ2-1, with D perhaps matching TRBD2 (6 bases). The CDR3 is 20 amino acids. Germline values: CDR1 DFQATT, CDR2 SNEGSKA (reference sequence). The V gene lost 1 base and the J gene lost 0 bases, with 25 bases spanning the gap. The CDR3 reads CSARGQLGGTIFSSYNEQFF. For the CDR3, the DNA is TGCAGTGCTAGAGGGCAGCTCGGCGGGACCATCTTTAGCTCCTACAATGAGCAGTTCTTC.

In this sample, this clonotype turned up a few times. V gene TRBV6-5 combines with J gene TRBJ1-2; D not resolved. CDR1 and CDR2 (germline): MNHEY, SVGAGI. Trimming took off 0 bases at V and 2 bases at J, with 7 bases between the two ends. This CDR3 is 14 amino acids long. The CDR3 spells CASSYSSGNYGYTF. The CDR3 bases are TGTGCCAGCAGTTACTCGAGTGGAAACTATGGCTACACCTTC.

V gene TRBV29-1 combines with J gene TRBJ2-1; 10 bases agree with TRBD1. CDR1 and CDR2 (germline): SQVTM, ANQGSEA. The CDR3 runs 14 residues. Trimming at V came to 7 bases and at J to 4 bases, leaving 7 bases not matched to a gene. In nucleotides, the CDR3 is TGCAGCGGGGGCGACAGGGGGCTGTACAATGAGCAGTTCTTC. Translating gives CSGGDRGLYNEQFF.

This clonotype was observed a few times. This sequence joins TRBV7-2 and TRBJ2-7, with D perhaps TRBD2 (6 bases). The germline CDR1 and CDR2 sequences are SGHTA and FQGNSA. The CDR3 is 15 amino acids. Trimming shortened V by 0 bases and J by 0 bases, and 9 bases separated the two germline ends. The chain's CDR3 is CASSLAVGSSYEQYF. The CDR3 DNA reads as TGTGCCAGCAGCTTAGCCGTCGGGAGCTCCTACGAGCAGTACTTC.

This clonotype was observed once. This chain uses TRBV12-3 or TRBV12-4 with TRBJ2-1; possible D gene TRBD1, 6 bases. The V end lost 2 bases, the J end lost 15 bases, and 17 bases lay between the germline ends. There are 13 residues in the CDR3. Here the CDR3 reads CASSLTDRSVWFF. The CDR3 DNA is TGTGCCAGCAGTTTAACTGACAGGTCGGTTTGGTTCTTC.

In regard to this clonotype: One end of the junction fails to match germline, which may point to a read error. The genes are TRBV29-1 and TRBJ1-4; D gene uncertain. This CDR3 contains 12 residues. Germline V gives CDR1 SQVTM, CDR2 ANQGSEA. The CDR3 sequence is CSVEAGNEKLFF. In nucleotides, the CDR3 is TGCAGCGTCGAAGCGGGTAATGAAAAACTGTTTTTT.

The rearrangement uses TRBV29-1 and TRBJ1-1; 11 bases agree with TRBD1. CDR3 length: 12 residues. Germline V CDR1 and CDR2: SQVTM, ANQGSEA. V lost 7 bases, J lost 5 bases, and 3 bases stayed unmatched. CDR3 sequence: CSEGQGDTEAFF. In DNA form, the CDR3 reads TGCAGCGAGGGACAGGGGGATACTGAAGCTTTCTTT.